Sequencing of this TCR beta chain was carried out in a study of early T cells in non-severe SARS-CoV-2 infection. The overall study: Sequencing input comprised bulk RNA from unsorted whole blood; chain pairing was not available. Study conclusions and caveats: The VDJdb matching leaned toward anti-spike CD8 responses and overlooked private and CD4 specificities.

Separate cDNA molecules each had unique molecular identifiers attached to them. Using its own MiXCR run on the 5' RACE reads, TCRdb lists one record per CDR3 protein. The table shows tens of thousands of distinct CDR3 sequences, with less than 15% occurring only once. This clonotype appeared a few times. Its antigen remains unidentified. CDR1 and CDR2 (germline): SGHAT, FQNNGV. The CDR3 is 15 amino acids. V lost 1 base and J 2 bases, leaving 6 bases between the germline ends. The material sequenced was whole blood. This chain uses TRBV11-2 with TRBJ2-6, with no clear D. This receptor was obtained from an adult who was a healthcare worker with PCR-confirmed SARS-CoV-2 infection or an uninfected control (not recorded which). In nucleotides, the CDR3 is TGTGCCAGCAGCTTAGGGGCAGCTGGGGCCAACGTCCTGACTTTC. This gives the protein CASSLGAAGANVLTF.